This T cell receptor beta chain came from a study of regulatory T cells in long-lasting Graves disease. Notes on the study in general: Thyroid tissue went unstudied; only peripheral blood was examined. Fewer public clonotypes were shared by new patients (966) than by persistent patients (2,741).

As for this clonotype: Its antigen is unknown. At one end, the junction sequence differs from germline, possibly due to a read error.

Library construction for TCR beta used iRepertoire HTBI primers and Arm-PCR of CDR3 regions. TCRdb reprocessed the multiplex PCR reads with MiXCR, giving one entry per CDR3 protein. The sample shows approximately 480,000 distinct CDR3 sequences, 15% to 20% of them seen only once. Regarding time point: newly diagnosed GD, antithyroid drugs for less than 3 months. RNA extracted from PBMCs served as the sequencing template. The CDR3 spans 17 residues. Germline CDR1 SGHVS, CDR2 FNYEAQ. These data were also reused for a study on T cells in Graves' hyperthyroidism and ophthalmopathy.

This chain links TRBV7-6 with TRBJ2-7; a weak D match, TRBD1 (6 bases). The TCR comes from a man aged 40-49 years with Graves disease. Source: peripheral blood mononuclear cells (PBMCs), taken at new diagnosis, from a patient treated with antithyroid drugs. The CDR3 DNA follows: TGCGCCAGCAGTGAGTCGCCCGGCAGGGGCTTCCCCTACGAGCAGTACTTC. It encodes CASSESPGRGFPYEQYF. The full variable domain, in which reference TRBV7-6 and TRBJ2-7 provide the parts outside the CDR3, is GAGVSQSPRYKVTKRGQDVALRCDPISGHVSLYWYRQALGQGPEFLTYFNYEAQQDKSGLPNDRFSAERPEGSISTLTIQRTEQRDSAMYRCASSESPGRGFPYEQYFGPGTRLTVT.